Listed here are 18 T cell receptor beta chains from one sample, sequenced in a study of molecular identifiers for immune sequencing clone quantification. MiXCR was run by TCRdb on the PCR reads, yielding one entry per CDR3 protein. This repertoire shows 88,000 or so distinct CDR3 sequences, about 21% found once; its top ten account for about 0.95%. Sequencing was carried out using naive CD8+ T cells from blood, with Jurkat cell RNA spiked in. Sample subset: FACS-sorted CD8+CD4-CCR7+CD45RA+ naive T cells. These receptors all stem from a human donor in good health. Some libraries in this study had Jurkat cell RNA spiked in.

At least ten counts were recorded for this clonotype. The V and J genes are TRBV7-8 and TRBJ2-1; D gene unclear. Trimming stripped 8 bases from V and 8 bases from J, with 16 bases between. Germline V gene lookup returns CDR1 SGHVS and CDR2 FQNEAQ. CDR3 size: 13 residues. CDR3 sequence reads: CASSKSLLDEQFF. The CDR3, as DNA: TGTGCCAGCTCAAAGAGTCTCCTGGATGAGCAGTTCTTC.

This clonotype was detected many times. The chain uses TRBV9 and TRBJ1-3; D is perhaps TRBD1 (5 bases). The ends were cut back, 0 bases at V and 4 bases at J, with 17 bases in the middle. Germline lookup yields CDR1 SGDLS and CDR2 YYNGEE. This CDR3 spans 17 amino acids. The CDR3 DNA reads TGTGCCAGCAGCGTAGAAGCGGGATGGGGCCTCGGAAACACCATATATTTT. It yields the protein CASSVEAGWGLGNTIYF.

This clonotype occurred many times. The DNA of the CDR3 is TGTGCCAGCAGTTACGAGGGAGTCCCCACAGATACGCAGTATTTT. As protein: CASSYEGVPTDTQYF. The chain has TRBV6-5 and TRBJ2-3, with a possible D match to TRBD2 (5 bases). CDR1 is MNHEY and CDR2 is SVGAGI in the germline V gene. The CDR3 has 15 amino acids. V was shortened by 2 bases and J by 2 bases, with 11 bases between the two germline ends.

Details on this clonotype: Since a much larger clone is just one base distant, this may be a read error. The V and J genes are TRBV19 and TRBJ1-6; a weak D match, TRBD1 (5 bases). CDR3 size: 14 residues. Germline loops: CDR1 LNHDA, CDR2 SQIVND (reference sequence). The CDR3 region has the DNA TGTGCCAGTAGCCCCGGGACGGAAATTTCACTCCTCCACTTT. Translating it yields CASSPGTEISLLHF.

This clonotype turned up a few times. The chain recombines TRBV11-2 with TRBJ2-7, with D uncertain. The CDR3 runs 12 residues. Germline V lookup: CDR1 SGHAT, CDR2 FQNNGV. V shed 4 bases and J shed 3 bases, with 7 bases lying between them. This chain's CDR3 is CASSSDFYEQYF. In DNA, the CDR3 is TGTGCCAGCAGCTCGGATTTCTACGAGCAGTACTTC.

This clonotype has a handful of counts. The chain recombines TRBV24-1 with TRBJ2-2; 8 positions agree with TRBD1. Trimming took 4 bases from V and 3 from J; bases not matched to a gene: 6. This CDR3 region has 16 residues. Germline V lookup: CDR1 KGHDR, CDR2 SFDVKD. CDR3 nucleotides: TGTGCCACCAGTGAGGGGACAGGTAGTTACACCGGGGAGCTGTTTTTT. This gives the protein CATSEGTGSYTGELFF.

The table lists this clonotype with many counts. V gene TRBV6-2 or TRBV6-3 combines with J gene TRBJ1-1; D unclear. Germline V gives CDR1 MNHEY, CDR2 SVGEGT. Trimming removed 6 bases from V and 4 bases from J, with 12 bases in between. This CDR3 is 13 amino acids long. Here the CDR3 DNA reads TGTGCCAGCAGGCCCGGCCTGGGCACTGAAGCTTTCTTT. It codes for CASRPGLGTEAFF.

This chain links TRBV9 with TRBJ2-2, with D perhaps TRBD1 (6 bases). Germline V gene sequence: CDR1 SGDLS, CDR2 YYNGEE. V lost 3 bases, J lost 3 bases, and 12 bases lay in between. There are 15 residues in the CDR3. CDR3 DNA sequence: TGTGCCAGCAGCGAGGGGACAACGGACACCGGGGAGCTGTTTTTT. It yields the protein CASSEGTTDTGELFF.

This clonotype has a handful of counts. The V gene is TRBV24-1, the J gene TRBJ2-7; 7 nucleotides match TRBD1. The CDR3 spans 15 residues. Germline CDR1 KGHDR, CDR2 SFDVKD. Trimming took 7 bases from V and 5 from J; bases not matched to a gene: 13. The CDR3 coding sequence is TGTGCCACCAGCGAGAAGACAGGGACGAGCGACGAGCAGTACTTC. This codes for CATSEKTGTSDEQYF.

This clonotype was recorded a few times. This clone may be a read error of a much larger clone one base away. The gene calls are TRBV7-2 and TRBJ2-5; D is possibly TRBD2 (6 bases). The assigned J gene may be wrong: the sequence end matches TRBJ2-1 better. This CDR3 spans 15 amino acids. Germline V lookup: CDR1 SGHTA, CDR2 FQGNSA. Here the CDR3 reads CASSLAGSRQETQFF. CDR3 nucleotides: TGTGCCAGCAGCTTAGCCGGGAGCCGCCAAGAGACCCAGTTCTTC.

The table lists this clonotype with many counts. The chain recombines TRBV29-1 with TRBJ2-7; 9 bases are shared with TRBD1. The CDR3 totals 14 residues. Looked up from germline, CDR1 is SQVTM and CDR2 is ANQGSEA. Trimming took 7 bases from V and 1 from J; bases not matched to a gene: 8. CDR3 amino acids: CSAMGQGESYEQYF. The CDR3 DNA follows: TGCAGCGCGATGGGACAGGGAGAATCCTACGAGCAGTACTTC.

With regard to this clonotype: This clone may be a read error of a much larger clone one base away. The genes are TRBV6-2 or TRBV6-3 and TRBJ2-3; weak D call: TRBD2 (5 bases). The CDR3 runs to 17 residues. Looked up from germline, CDR1 is MNHEY and CDR2 is SVGEGT. The CDR3 DNA reads TGTGCCGGCAGTTACTCCCATGAGGAGGTGGAACCAGATACGCAGTATTTT. Its protein is CAGSYSHEEVEPDTQYF.

This clonotype was seen ten or more times. This chain uses TRBV4-3 with TRBJ2-7; D perhaps matches TRBD1 (6 bases). Germline-derived CDR1 and CDR2 are LGHNA and YSLEER. Deletions cut 0 bases from V and 4 bases from J, with 10 bases between. There are 14 residues in the CDR3. In DNA, the CDR3 is TGCGCCAGCAGCCAAGAAGTCGGACAGTACGAGCAGTACTTC. Protein product: CASSQEVGQYEQYF.

The chain recombines TRBV7-9 with TRBJ2-5; D perhaps matches TRBD1 (6 bases). CDR3 size: 14 residues. V lost 3 bases and J 2 bases, leaving 10 bases between the germline ends. Per the germline V gene, CDR1 is SEHNR and CDR2 is FQNEAQ (reference sequence). The DNA of the CDR3 is TGTGCCAGCAGCTTTGGGACATCTCAAGAGACCCAGTACTTC. This codes for CASSFGTSQETQYF. The full variable domain, in which reference TRBV7-9 and TRBJ2-5 provide the parts outside the CDR3, is DTGVSQNPRHKITKRGQNVTFRCDPISEHNRLYWYRQTLGQGPEFLTYFQNEAQLEKSRLLSDRFSAERPKGSFSTLEIQRTEQGDSAMYLCASSFGTSQETQYFGPGTRLLVL.

In this sample, this clonotype turned up a few times. The gene calls are TRBV28 and TRBJ2-3; D may be TRBD1 (6 bases). The germline CDR1 and CDR2 sequences are MDHEN and SYDVKM. The CDR3 is made up of 16 amino acids. The V and J ends lost 7 bases and 4 bases respectively, with 21 bases between them. The CDR3 bases are TGTGCCAGCACCGACCCTACAGGGAGAAGCGCAGATACGCAGTATTTT. Translated: CASTDPTGRSADTQYF.

This clonotype has at least ten counts. J is TRBJ2-2 and V is TRBV15, with 11 nucleotides matching TRBD2. The germline CDR1 and CDR2 sequences are LNHNV and YYDKDF (reference sequence). Trimming at V came to 6 bases and at J to 5 bases, leaving 5 bases not matched to a gene. This CDR3 contains 15 residues. In DNA form, the CDR3 reads TGTGCCACCAGTTCTAGCGGGAGGCGGACCGGGGAGCTGTTTTTT. Translated, it gives CATSSSGRRTGELFF.

This clonotype was picked up many times. The rearrangement uses TRBV7-9 and TRBJ2-7, with 9 nucleotides matching TRBD1. J was trimmed by 1 base and V by 5 bases; bases with no gene match: 6. This CDR3 is built from 15 residues. From germline, CDR1 is SEHNR and CDR2 FQNEAQ (reference sequence). This chain's CDR3 is CASSPPGTGSYEQYF. The CDR3 DNA follows: TGTGCCAGCAGCCCCCCCGGGACAGGGTCCTACGAGCAGTACTTC.

The gene calls are TRBV7-8 and TRBJ2-3; D possibly matches TRBD1 or TRBD2 (5 bases each). The CDR3 loop spans 16 amino acids. V shed 5 bases and J shed 0 bases, with 15 bases lying between them. Germline V lookup: CDR1 SGHVS, CDR2 FQNEAQ. The CDR3 nucleotides read TGTGCCAGCAGCCAAAAGAGGGACCCTAGCACAGATACGCAGTATTTT. It translates to CASSQKRDPSTDTQYF.